This T cell receptor beta chain originates from a study of T cells in Graves' hyperthyroidism and ophthalmopathy. TCR beta CDR3 regions were amplified from RNA transcripts. An initial round of RT-PCR targeting the TCR CDR3 relied on the HTBI primer set. TCRdb reanalysed the multiplex PCR reads using MiXCR and keeps one entry per CDR3 protein. The data show a few hundred thousand distinct CDR3 sequences, approximately 16% seen once. The germline V gene encodes CDR1 GTSNPN and CDR2 SVGIG (reference sequence). The CDR3 has 14 residues. Trimming removed 5 bases from V and 4 bases from J; junction bases left unmatched: 7.

Sequences were obtained from blood. This TCR was sampled from a woman between 55 and 75 years old with Graves' ophthalmopathy. The V call is TRBV30, the J call TRBJ2-7; TRBD1 matches 11 bases. CDR3 loop: CAWVGDRGVYEQYF. The DNA for the CDR3 is TGTGCCTGGGTAGGGGACAGGGGGGTATACGAGCAGTACTTC.